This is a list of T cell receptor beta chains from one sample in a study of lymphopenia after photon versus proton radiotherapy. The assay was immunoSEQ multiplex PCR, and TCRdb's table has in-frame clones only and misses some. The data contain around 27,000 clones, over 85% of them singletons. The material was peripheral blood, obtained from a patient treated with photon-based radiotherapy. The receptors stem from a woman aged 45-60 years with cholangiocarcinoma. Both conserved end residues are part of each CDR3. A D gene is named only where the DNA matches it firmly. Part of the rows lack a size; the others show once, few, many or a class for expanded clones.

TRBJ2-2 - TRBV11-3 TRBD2 CASSLGLAGNTGELFF TGTGCCAGCAGCTTAGGGCTAGCGGGGAACACCGGGGAGCTGTTTTTT
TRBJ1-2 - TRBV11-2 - CASSSIGGAGWNSGYTF TGTGCCAGCAGCTCTATAGGGGGGGCTGGGTGGAACTCTGGCTACACCTTC
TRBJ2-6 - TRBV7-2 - CASCNFAGANVLTF TGTGCCAGCTGCAATTTCGCTGGGGCCAACGTCCTGACTTTC
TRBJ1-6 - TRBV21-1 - CASSKWGPPGQSYNSPLHF TGTGCCAGCAGCAAGTGGGGACCTCCGGGACAGTCTTATAATTCACCCCTCCACTTT
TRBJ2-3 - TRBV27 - CASRTGFLGAETDTQYF TGTGCCAGCAGAACAGGGTTTTTGGGAGCCGAAACAGATACGCAGTATTTT
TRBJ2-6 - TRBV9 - CASSPWTAPSSGANVLTF TGTGCCAGCAGCCCGTGGACAGCGCCGAGCTCTGGGGCCAACGTCCTGACTTTC
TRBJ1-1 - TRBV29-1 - CSVVRATEAFF TGCAGCGTTGTGAGGGCCACTGAAGCTTTCTTT
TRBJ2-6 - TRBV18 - CASSLTPFGANVLTF TGTGCCAGCTCACTAACCCCGTTCGGGGCCAACGTCCTGACTTTC
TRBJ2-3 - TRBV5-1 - CASSDSYTDTQYF TGCGCCAGTTCGGACAGTTACACAGATACGCAGTATTTT
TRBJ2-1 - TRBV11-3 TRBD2 CASSSTSGGARYNEQFF TGTGCCAGCAGCTCGACTAGCGGGGGGGCACGATACAATGAGCAGTTCTTC
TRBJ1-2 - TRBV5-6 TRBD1 CASSREPTGETYGYTF TGTGCCAGCAGTCGGGAGCCGACAGGGGAAACCTATGGCTACACCTTC
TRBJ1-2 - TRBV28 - CASSLVGGYYGYTF TGTGCCAGCAGTTTAGTCGGCGGATACTATGGCTACACCTTC
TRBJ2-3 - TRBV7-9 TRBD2 CASSLRAGGSTDTQYF TGTGCCAGCAGCCTCCGAGCGGGGGGAAGCACAGATACGCAGTATTTT
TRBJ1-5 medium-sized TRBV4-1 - CASSQVGGRRQPQHF TGCGCCAGCAGCCAAGTGGGGGGGCGCAGGCAGCCCCAGCATTTT
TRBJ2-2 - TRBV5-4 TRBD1 CASSSYRGAGELFF TGTGCCAGCAGCTCCTACAGGGGAGCCGGGGAGCTGTTTTTT
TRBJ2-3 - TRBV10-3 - CAIGRDWSRNTQYF TGTGCCATTGGCCGGGACTGGTCCCGGAATACGCAGTATTTT
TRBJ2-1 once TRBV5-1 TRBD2 CASSLEAGGGYNEQFF TGCGCCAGCAGCTTGGAGGCGGGGGGAGGCTACAATGAGCAGTTCTTC
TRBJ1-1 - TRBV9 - CASSVAGMNTEAFF TGTGCCAGCAGCGTAGCTGGGATGAACACTGAAGCTTTCTTT
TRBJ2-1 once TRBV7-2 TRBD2 CASSSSPSWRGYYNEQFF TGTGCCAGCAGCTCGTCCCCTTCTTGGCGGGGGTATTACAATGAGCAGTTCTTC
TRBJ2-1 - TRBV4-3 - CASSQARTNNDNEQFF TGCGCCAGCAGCCAAGCAAGGACAAACAACGACAATGAGCAGTTCTTC
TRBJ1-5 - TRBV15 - CATSPSLRNQPQHF TGTGCCACCAGCCCCTCCCTTCGGAATCAGCCCCAGCATTTT